This TCR beta chain was obtained from a study of T cell repertoires in cytomegalovirus infection. At the level of the study: CMV infection plus the matching HLA type was flagged by public TCR beta signatures.

One entry per CDR3 protein, called by TCRdb with MiXCR from the reads. The sample contains some 350,000 distinct CDR3 sequences, about 35% of which appear only once. As concerns this clonotype: Its antigen is not known.

This clonotype originated in a human donor in good health (CMV status not recorded). Some clones in this sample may be carry-over from other donors' samples. The sample consisted of cultured PBMCs, taken from culture after CMV antigen stimulation.

The CDR3 nucleotides read TGTGCCAGCATAATGGCGGGAGATGCTCCAGATACGCAGTATTTT. It yields the protein CASIMAGDAPDTQYF. The chain recombines TRBV28 with TRBJ2-3; TRBD2 matches at 7 bases. V lost 7 bases to trimming and J lost 4 bases; unmatched junction nucleotides: 11. CDR1 and CDR2 (germline): MDHEN, SYDVKM. This CDR3 has 15 residues. Complete variable domain (other parts from reference TRBV28 and TRBJ2-3): DVKVTQSSRYLVKRTGEKVFLECVQDMDHENMFWYRQDPGLGLRLIYFSYDVKMKEKGDIPEGYSVSREKKERFSLILESASTNQTSMYLCASIMAGDAPDTQYFGPGTRLTVL.